These 29 T cell receptor beta chains were all obtained from the same sample, sequenced in a study of blood T cell repertoires in COVID-19. This table comes from immunoSEQ multiplex PCR, and its TCRdb copy is limited to in-frame clones, with some not included. The sample includes 150,000 or so clones, over 75% of them seen just once. The material sequenced was PBMCs or T cells enriched from blood (not recorded which). These TCRs come from a woman aged 45-59 years who had recovered from COVID-19.

The chain has TRBV13 and TRBJ2-1; 7 bases are a match to TRBD1. Trimming cost V 2 bases and J 3 bases; bases outside gene matches: 4. This CDR3 has 15 residues. Germline V gene data show CDR1 as PRHDT and CDR2 as FYEKMQ (reference sequence). CDR3 in amino acids: CASSLQGVGYNEQFF. The CDR3 DNA is TGTGCCAGCAGCTTACAGGGGGTTGGCTACAATGAGCAGTTCTTC.

V and J are TRBV7-9 and TRBJ1-2, with D hard to call. CDR1 SEHNR and CDR2 FQNEAQ come from the germline V gene (reference sequence). The CDR3 runs 15 residues. Trimming took off 5 bases at V and 6 bases at J, with 19 bases between the two ends. The CDR3 reads CASSPPGGVAHGYTF. CDR3 coding DNA: TGTGCCAGCAGCCCCCCCGGCGGGGTAGCGCATGGCTACACCTTC.

The chain has TRBV27 and TRBJ1-1, with D uncertain. Germline V lookup: CDR1 MNHEY, CDR2 SMNVEV (reference sequence). The CDR3 consists of 13 residues. Trimming took 6 bases from V and 3 from J, leaving 11 bases between them. The DNA of the CDR3 is TGTGCCAGCAGCCCCTCACTGTACACTGAAGCTTTCTTT. As protein: CASSPSLYTEAFF.

The rearrangement links TRBV19 to TRBJ2-1; D is unresolved. The germline V gene has CDR1 LNHDA and CDR2 SQIVND (reference sequence). The CDR3 has 13 residues. The germline V and J ends were trimmed by 5 bases and 2 bases, with 7 bases remaining between them. The CDR3 nucleotides read TGTGCCAGTAGTGACTCGACCTACAATGAGCAGTTCTTC. Translation: CASSDSTYNEQFF.

The chain recombines TRBV19 with TRBJ2-1; 8 positions match TRBD2. V dropped 3 bases and J dropped 1; count of bases not matched to a gene: 5. CDR1 and CDR2 from the germline V gene are LNHDA and SQIVND (reference sequence). The length of the CDR3 is 16 residues. The CDR3 is CASSISTGGSYNEQFF. The CDR3, as DNA: TGTGCCAGTAGTATTTCAACGGGGGGGTCCTACAATGAGCAGTTCTTC.

This chain joins TRBV18 and TRBJ2-7; D call uncertain. The V end lost 2 bases, the J end lost 2 bases, and 7 bases lay between the germline ends. The CDR3 runs 13 residues. The germline gives CDR1 KGHSH, CDR2 LQKENI. The CDR3 loop reads CASSPEDTYEQYF. In DNA form, the CDR3 reads TGTGCCAGCTCACCAGAGGATACCTACGAGCAGTACTTC.

The sample holds a few counts of this clone. The V gene is TRBV6-2 or TRBV6-3, the J gene TRBJ2-5; possible D gene TRBD2, 5 bases. This CDR3 has 15 amino acids. V lost 6 bases and J 0 bases, leaving 14 bases between the germline ends. From germline, CDR1 is MNHEY and CDR2 SVGEGT. CDR3 loop: CASSRGVIYQETQYF. The CDR3 DNA follows: TGTGCCAGCAGCCGGGGAGTTATCTACCAAGAGACCCAGTACTTC.

This rearrangement joins TRBV11-1 to TRBJ1-2; D perhaps matches TRBD1 (5 bases). Trimming pared 2 bases from V and 4 bases from J, leaving 14 bases between. Germline assignment: CDR1 SGHAT and CDR2 FQDESV (reference sequence). This CDR3 spans 15 amino acids. The CDR3 DNA sequence: TGTGCCAGCAGCTTAAACGGCCAGGGCGGCTATGGCTACACCTTC. As protein: CASSLNGQGGYGYTF.

This chain links TRBV12-3 or TRBV12-4 with TRBJ1-5, with 7 bases fitting TRBD1. Losses at the gene ends were 7 bases for V and 8 bases for J; bases not matched to a gene: 8. The CDR3 is 13 amino acids. CDR3 loop: CASTRTGYEPQHF. CDR3 bases: TGTGCCAGCACCCGGACAGGTTACGAGCCCCAGCATTTT.

Points on this clone: Other DNA variants within this sample encode the same CDR3. V gene TRBV28 combines with J gene TRBJ1-2; TRBD1 is a possible D gene (6 bases). The ends were cut back, 4 bases at V and 2 bases at J, with 8 bases in the middle. Germline CDR1 reads MDHEN; CDR2 reads SYDVKM. The CDR3 runs to 13 residues. CDR3 amino acids: CASSSTGNYGYTF. CDR3 nucleotides: TGTGCCAGCAGTTCTACAGGGAACTATGGCTACACCTTC.

The CDR3 region is CASSLRGEAVLFF. The CDR3 region has the DNA TGTGCCAGCAGTTTAAGGGGCGAAGCCGTTCTTTTCTTT. J is TRBJ1-1 and V is TRBV28; D may be TRBD1 (5 bases). The CDR3 length is 13 residues. CDR1 MDHEN and CDR2 SYDVKM come from the germline V gene. V was clipped by 2 bases and J by 13 bases, with 17 bases between them.

The V call is TRBV19, the J call TRBJ2-3; 8 bases agree with TRBD2. Trimming cost V 10 bases and J 0 bases; bases outside gene matches: 3. The germline V gene has CDR1 LNHDA and CDR2 SQIVND (reference sequence). CDR3 size: 13 residues. As DNA, the CDR3 is TGTGCCACATCTAGCGGGAGCACAGATACGCAGTATTTT. This sequence encodes CATSSGSTDTQYF.

The chain couples TRBV19 to TRBJ1-5, with TRBD1 matching 9 bases. This CDR3 has 13 residues. CDR1 is LNHDA and CDR2 is SQIVND in the germline V gene (reference sequence). With 9 bases clipped from V and 5 bases from J, the junction kept 5 bases outside the gene matches. The CDR3, as DNA: TGTGCCAGCTCCTGGGACAGGGATCAGCCCCAGCATTTT. Translated, it gives CASSWDRDQPQHF.

The rearrangement links TRBV18 to TRBJ2-7, with a weak D call TRBD2 (6 bases). CDR3 length: 16 residues. The germline V gene has CDR1 KGHSH and CDR2 LQKENI. V was shortened by 3 bases and J by 3 bases, with 18 bases between the two germline ends. CDR3 sequence (DNA): TGTGCCAGCTCACCCCGCTCACGGGACTCCGACTACGAGCAGTACTTC. This encodes CASSPRSRDSDYEQYF.

The rearrangement uses TRBV19 and TRBJ1-5; the match to TRBD1 covers 7 bases. The trim removed 6 bases at V and 2 bases at J, leaving 7 bases unmatched. The germline CDR1 and CDR2 sequences are LNHDA and SQIVND (reference sequence). This CDR3 has 15 amino acids. The CDR3 protein is CASSLYDRGNQPQHF. In DNA form, the CDR3 reads TGTGCCAGTAGCCTGTACGACAGGGGCAATCAGCCCCAGCATTTT.

V gene TRBV14 combines with J gene TRBJ2-3; possible D gene TRBD2, 5 bases. This CDR3 comprises 14 residues. V dropped 4 bases and J dropped 7 bases, with 15 bases sitting between them. The V gene's germline CDR1 is SGHDN and CDR2 FVKESK. CDR3 nucleotide sequence: TGTGCCAGCAGCCCCACTAGTGTTCGGAATACGCAGTATTTT. It yields the protein CASSPTSVRNTQYF.

The chain links TRBV3-1 (or the pseudogene TRBV3-2) to TRBJ2-3, with D possibly being TRBD2 (5 bases). The V and J ends lost 0 bases and 2 bases respectively, with 15 bases between them. The CDR3 loop spans 17 amino acids. Germline lookup yields CDR1 LGHDT and CDR2 YNNKEL (reference sequence). CDR3 amino acids: CASSQDRAGHPTDTQYF. CDR3 DNA: TGTGCCAGCAGCCAAGATAGGGCGGGTCACCCCACAGATACGCAGTATTTT.

V usage is TRBV11-2 and J usage is TRBJ2-1, with a tentative D call TRBD2 (6 bases). This CDR3 is 13 amino acids long. The germline V and J ends were trimmed by 5 bases and 7 bases, with 12 bases remaining between them. Germline CDR1 and CDR2: SGHAT and FQNNGV. CDR3 loop: CASSLGLPNEQFF. CDR3 DNA sequence: TGTGCCAGCAGCCTGGGACTCCCTAATGAGCAGTTCTTC.

The V call is TRBV19, the J call TRBJ2-5, with a tentative D call TRBD2 (5 bases). The ends were cut back, 4 bases at V and 1 base at J, with 10 bases in the middle. CDR1 is LNHDA, CDR2 SQIVND, per germline (reference sequence). The CDR3 is made up of 14 amino acids. The CDR3 here is CASSRNRGQETQYF. For the CDR3, the DNA is TGTGCCAGTAGTAGGAACCGGGGCCAAGAGACCCAGTACTTC.

V and J are TRBV7-2 and TRBJ2-1; TRBD1 matches at 8 bases. The CDR3 runs to 16 residues. Per the germline V gene, CDR1 is SGHTA and CDR2 is FQGNSA. V was clipped by 5 bases and J by 4 bases; unmatched bases: 10. CDR3 residues: CASSPSGTGYYNEQFF. CDR3 coding DNA: TGTGCCAGCAGCCCTTCCGGGACAGGCTATTACAATGAGCAGTTCTTC.

The V and J genes are TRBV28 and TRBJ2-7; D uncertain. Germline CDR1 is MDHEN and CDR2 is SYDVKM. The CDR3 loop spans 11 amino acids. V was cut by 5 bases and J by 3 bases, with 5 bases left in between. The CDR3, as DNA: TGTGCCAGCAGTATAAACTACGAGCAGTACTTC. Translated, it gives CASSINYEQYF.

V usage is TRBV6-4 and J usage is TRBJ1-6; no clear D. The V end lost 3 bases, the J end lost 7 bases, and 7 bases lay between the germline ends. The CDR3 consists of 13 residues. Germline lookup yields CDR1 MRHNA and CDR2 SNTAGT. The CDR3, as DNA: TGTGCCAGCAGTGAAGTTCGGAATTCACCCCTCCACTTT. Its translation: CASSEVRNSPLHF.

The genes are TRBV19 and TRBJ2-5; TRBD1 is a possible D gene (6 bases). V lost 2 bases, J lost 2 bases, and 12 bases lay in between. The germline V gene encodes CDR1 LNHDA and CDR2 SQIVND (reference sequence). The CDR3 consists of 15 residues. The CDR3 coding sequence is TGTGCCAGTAGTATACAGGGGAAAGAACAAGAGACCCAGTACTTC. Encoded protein: CASSIQGKEQETQYF.

In this sample, this clone turned up once. The genes are TRBV11-2 and TRBJ2-5, with 9 bases fitting TRBD1. The CDR3 runs to 15 residues. Germline lookup yields CDR1 SGHAT and CDR2 FQNNGV. Trimming took 5 bases from V and 5 from J; bases not matched to a gene: 9. CDR3 loop: CASSANRGREETQYF. The CDR3 DNA reads TGTGCCAGCAGCGCGAACAGGGGGCGGGAGGAGACCCAGTACTTC.

The V call is TRBV12-3 or TRBV12-4, the J call TRBJ1-1; perhaps TRBD1 as D (5 bases). CDR3 length: 13 residues. Trimming removed 8 bases from V and 8 bases from J, with 18 bases in between. Here the CDR3 reads CASRIAGGREAFF. The CDR3 coding sequence is TGTGCCAGCCGGATTGCTGGGGGGAGGGAAGCTTTCTTT.

This chain joins TRBV11-1 and TRBJ2-1; D not certain. Germline loops: CDR1 SGHAT, CDR2 FQDESV (reference sequence). Trimming left V 1 base short and J 2 bases short, with 6 bases between. CDR3 length: 14 amino acids. The CDR3: CASSLDGAYNEQFF. The CDR3 DNA is TGTGCCAGCAGCTTAGACGGAGCCTACAATGAGCAGTTCTTC.

The chain is built from TRBV6-5 and TRBJ1-1, with D possibly being TRBD1 (5 bases). This CDR3 has 13 amino acids. Trimming stripped 5 bases from V and 1 base from J, with 8 bases between. Germline V gene lookup returns CDR1 MNHEY and CDR2 SVGAGI. This CDR3 is CASSRDRNTEAFF. The DNA for the CDR3 is TGTGCCAGCAGTAGAGACAGGAACACTGAAGCTTTCTTT.

This rearrangement joins TRBV28 to TRBJ2-3, with 7 bases fitting TRBD2. The CDR3 has 15 residues. The trim removed 6 bases at V and 4 bases at J, leaving 10 bases unmatched. The germline V gene has CDR1 MDHEN and CDR2 SYDVKM. CDR3 in amino acids: CASRAGTSAADTQYF. DNA for the CDR3: TGTGCCAGCAGGGCAGGAACTAGCGCCGCAGATACGCAGTATTTT.

This clone was found a few times. The chain uses TRBV6-1 and TRBJ1-5, with 7 nucleotides matching TRBD1. This CDR3 is 15 amino acids long. J gave up 5 bases and V 0 bases, and 4 bases lay outside the gene matches. CDR1 MNHNS and CDR2 SASEGT come from the germline V gene. DNA of the CDR3: TGTGCCAGCAGTGAAGCTTGGACAGGTGATCAGCCCCAGCATTTT. Translating it yields CASSEAWTGDQPQHF.